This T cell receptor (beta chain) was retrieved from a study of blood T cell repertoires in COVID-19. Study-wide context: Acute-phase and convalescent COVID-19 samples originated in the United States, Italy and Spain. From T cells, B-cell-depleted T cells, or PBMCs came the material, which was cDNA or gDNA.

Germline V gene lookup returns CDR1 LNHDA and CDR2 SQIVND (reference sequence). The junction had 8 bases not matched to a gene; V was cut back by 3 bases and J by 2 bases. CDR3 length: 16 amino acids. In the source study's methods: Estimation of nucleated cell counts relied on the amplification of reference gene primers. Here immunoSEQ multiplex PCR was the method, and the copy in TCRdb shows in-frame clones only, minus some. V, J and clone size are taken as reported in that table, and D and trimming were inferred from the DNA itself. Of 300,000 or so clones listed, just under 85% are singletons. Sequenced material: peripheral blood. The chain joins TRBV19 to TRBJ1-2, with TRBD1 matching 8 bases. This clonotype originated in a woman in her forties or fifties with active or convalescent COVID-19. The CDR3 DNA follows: TGTGCCAGTAGTATCCAAAGGGACAGGCCGAACTATGGCTACACCTTC. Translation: CASSIQRDRPNYGYTF.